These T cell receptor beta chains were read from a single sample in a study of cytomegalovirus exposure and HLA in healthy donors. Clones were read by immunoSEQ multiplex PCR, and TCRdb kept only the in-frame ones, dropping some. The sample has roughly 130,000 clones, roughly 87% seen once. The specimen was PBMCs. These receptors originate from a woman aged 40 to 50 in good health and CMV-seronegative. Each CDR3 is given with its conserved first and last residue. The D gene is left open where the match is weak. Clone size appears in some rows only: once, few, many, or a class for an expanded clone.

j_call | d_call | v_call | clone_size | cdr3_aa | cdr3_nt
TRBJ2-1 | NA | TRBV11-3 | NA | CASSLVSGWGEQFF | TGTGCCAGCAGCTTAGTTTCAGGGTGGGGTGAGCAGTTCTTC
TRBJ2-5 | NA | TRBV5-5 | NA | CASSLSPQAGQETQYF | TGTGCCAGCAGCTTGTCCCCCCAGGCCGGCCAGGAGACCCAGTACTTC
TRBJ2-5 | TRBD2 | TRBV5-1 | NA | CASSLAGTRLLETQYF | TGCGCCAGCAGCTTGGCCGGGACTAGATTGCTAGAGACCCAGTACTTC
TRBJ2-2 | TRBD1 | TRBV2 | NA | CASSGTGGRNTGELFF | TGTGCCAGCAGCGGGACAGGGGGACGGAACACCGGGGAGCTGTTTTTT
TRBJ2-3 | NA | TRBV15 | NA | CATSRDRGSGDTQYF | TGTGCCACCAGCAGAGATAGGGGGTCCGGAGATACGCAGTATTTT
TRBJ2-1 | TRBD2 | TRBV7-9 | NA | CSSSFIREGEQFF | TGTTCCAGCAGCTTCATCCGGGAGGGCGAGCAGTTCTTC
TRBJ1-5 | NA | TRBV11-2 | NA | CASSLGRPGGSNQPQHF | TGTGCCAGCAGCTTAGGGAGGCCAGGCGGTAGCAATCAGCCCCAGCATTTT
TRBJ2-7 | NA | TRBV30 | NA | CAWSITRSYEQYF | TGTGCCTGGAGTATCACTAGGTCCTACGAGCAGTACTTC
TRBJ2-7 | TRBD2 | TRBV5-1 | NA | CASSLRIGTSVEQYF | TGCGCCAGCAGCTTGCGAATCGGGACTAGTGTAGAGCAGTACTTC
TRBJ2-3 | NA | TRBV4-3 | NA | CASSQEGLAKTDTQYF | TGCGCCAGCAGCCAAGAGGGGCTAGCGAAAACAGATACGCAGTATTTT
TRBJ2-1 | TRBD2 | TRBV5-6 | NA | CASSLEASGRVLPLF | TGTGCCAGCAGCTTGGAGGCTAGCGGGAGGGTTTTACCCCTCTTC
TRBJ2-5 | TRBD2 | TRBV27 | once | CASSFGGRARETQYF | TGTGCCAGCAGTTTCGGCGGGAGAGCCCGAGAGACCCAGTACTTC
TRBJ1-1 | NA | TRBV30 | NA | CAWSIQQNTEAFF | TGTGCCTGGAGTATACAGCAGAACACTGAAGCTTTCTTT